Below are 31 T cell receptor beta chains sequenced from a single sample in a study of T cells in Graves' hyperthyroidism and ophthalmopathy. It was RNA transcripts that yielded the amplified TCR beta CDR3 regions. In the first-round RT-PCR of the TCR CDR3, the HTBI primer set was used. A single record per CDR3 protein comes from TCRdb applying MiXCR to the multiplex PCR reads. Here the sample spans approximately 330,000 distinct CDR3 sequences, around 20% being singletons. The sequencing input was blood. These TCRs come from a woman aged 45-65 years with Graves' hyperthyroidism.

The chain uses TRBV6-2 or TRBV6-3 and TRBJ1-2; 7 positions match TRBD1. The germline CDR1 and CDR2 sequences are MNHEY and SVGEGT. The CDR3 has 14 amino acids. V lost 5 bases to trimming and J lost 8 bases; unmatched junction nucleotides: 11. For the CDR3, the DNA is TGTGCCAGCAGTCCCCGGGACAGTTCGCACGGCTACACCTTC. Protein product: CASSPRDSSHGYTF.

This clonotype was detected many times. The chain carries TRBV30 and TRBJ1-3; unclear D gene. The CDR3 covers 14 residues. Germline-derived CDR1 and CDR2 are GTSNPN and SVGIG (reference sequence). V was cut by 0 bases and J by 0 bases, with 6 bases left in between. DNA of the CDR3: TGTGCCTGGAGTGTACCACGCTCTGGAAACACCATATATTTT. This gives the protein CAWSVPRSGNTIYF.

The V gene is TRBV5-6, the J gene TRBJ2-1; D uncertain. The germline gives CDR1 SGHDT, CDR2 YYEEEE. V lost 1 base to trimming and J lost 0 bases, with 11 bases between them. This CDR3 has 16 amino acids. CDR3 DNA: TGTGCCAGCAGCTTGCCGGCCAGCCACTCCTACAATGAGCAGTTCTTC. Protein sequence: CASSLPASHSYNEQFF.

As regards this clonotype: This may be a read error: a much more frequent sequence differs by one nucleotide. The chain has TRBV3-1 and TRBJ2-7, with unresolved D. The CDR3 extends over 12 amino acids. Germline V gives CDR1 LGHDT, CDR2 YNNKEL (reference sequence). The CDR3 protein is CASSEDPSEQYF. The DNA of the CDR3 is TGTGCCAGCAGCGAAGATCCCAGCGAGCAGTACTTC.

V usage is TRBV5-4 and J usage is TRBJ1-1, with 7 nucleotides matching TRBD1. The CDR3 consists of 14 residues. Germline CDR1 reads SGHNT; CDR2 reads YYREEE (reference sequence). Trimming at V came to 7 bases and at J to 5 bases, leaving 11 bases not matched to a gene. As DNA, the CDR3 is TGTGCCAGCGGTCGACAGGGATGGGAAACTGAAGCTTTCTTT. The encoded protein is CASGRQGWETEAFF.

This clonotype came up a few times. J is TRBJ1-5 and V is TRBV4-1; D not resolved. The CDR3 totals 13 residues. Trimming removed 1 base at V and 6 bases at J, with 7 bases between. Germline V gene data show CDR1 as MGHRA and CDR2 as YSYEKL. The CDR3 reads CASSQGSLQPQHF. In nucleotides, the CDR3 is TGCGCCAGCAGCCAAGGGTCCCTTCAGCCCCAGCATTTT.

This chain connects TRBV2 to TRBJ2-5, with 9 bases matching TRBD1. The germline V gene has CDR1 SNHLY and CDR2 FYNNEI. Trimming cost V 6 bases and J 2 bases; bases outside gene matches: 4. The CDR3 covers 14 residues. The CDR3 DNA reads as TGTGCCAGCAGACAGACAGGGGGGCAAGAGACCCAGTACTTC. Protein product: CASRQTGGQETQYF.

This clonotype has more than one count but fewer than ten. The CDR3 protein is CASSVTSWDGSIGYTF. The DNA of the CDR3 is TGTGCCAGCAGCGTAACCAGCTGGGACGGCTCTATTGGCTACACCTTC. V is TRBV7-9 and J is TRBJ1-2; D may be TRBD1 (5 bases). V was pared by 5 bases and J by 7 bases, with 23 bases between. CDR1 SEHNR and CDR2 FQNEAQ come from the germline V gene (reference sequence). CDR3 length: 16 residues.

The V call is TRBV2, the J call TRBJ2-1; 10 bases match TRBD2. Germline lookup yields CDR1 SNHLY and CDR2 FYNNEI. The CDR3 consists of 18 residues. With 6 bases clipped from V and 6 bases from J, the junction kept 17 bases outside the gene matches. In nucleotides, the CDR3 is TGTGCCAGCAGCGGGGCGGGAAGGCTAGCGGGAGATGTCAATGAGCAGTTCTTC. Translating it yields CASSGAGRLAGDVNEQFF. Full variable domain (rest looked up from reference TRBV2 and TRBJ2-1): EPEVTQTPSHQVTQMGQEVILRCVPISNHLYFYWYRQILGQKVEFLVSFYNNEISEKSEIFDDQFSVERPDGSNFTLKIRSTKLEDSAMYFCASSGAGRLAGDVNEQFFGPGTRLTVL.

The chain joins TRBV28 to TRBJ2-5; 14 bases fit TRBD2. V shed 6 bases and J 5 bases; nucleotides not matched to a gene: 11. Germline-derived CDR1 and CDR2 are MDHEN and SYDVKM. CDR3 length equals 17 residues. The CDR3 here is CASSSGQGLAGAETQYF. The CDR3 DNA reads as TGTGCCAGCAGCTCGGGACAGGGACTAGCGGGAGCGGAGACCCAGTACTTC. The full variable domain, rest sourced from reference TRBV28 and TRBJ2-5, is DVKVTQSSRYLVKRTGEKVFLECVQDMDHENMFWYRQDPGLGLRLIYFSYDVKMKEKGDIPEGYSVSREKKERFSLILESASTNQTSMYLCASSSGQGLAGAETQYFGPGTRLLVL.

This clonotype was recorded many times. This rearrangement joins TRBV7-9 to TRBJ2-7; TRBD2 aligns across 14 bases. The V gene end was trimmed by 2 bases and the J gene end by 1 base; junction bases not matched to a gene: 4. CDR1 and CDR2 from the germline V gene are SEHNR and FQNEAQ (reference sequence). The CDR3 has 17 amino acids. In DNA form, the CDR3 reads TGTGCCAGCAGCTTAAGCGGACTAGCGGGAGGTTCCTACGAGCAGTACTTC. Its protein is CASSLSGLAGGSYEQYF.

This clonotype was seen at least ten times. This chain links TRBV6-1 with TRBJ2-7, with TRBD1 matching over 7 bases. The CDR3 length is 13 residues. J gave up 3 bases and V 7 bases, and 6 bases lay outside the gene matches. Germline values: CDR1 MNHNS, CDR2 SASEGT. Written as DNA, the CDR3 is TGTGCCAGCACCTATACAGGGGTCTACGAGCAGTACTTC. This sequence encodes CASTYTGVYEQYF.

In its sample, this clonotype was seen many times. This CDR3 is CASSLGLAGVYEQYF. Here the CDR3 DNA reads TGTGCCAGCAGCTTAGGACTAGCGGGGGTCTACGAGCAGTACTTC. The V and J genes are TRBV7-2 and TRBJ2-7; 12 bases match TRBD2. Trimming took 1 base from V and 3 from J; bases not matched to a gene: 1. Per the germline V gene, CDR1 is SGHTA and CDR2 is FQGNSA. There are 15 residues in the CDR3.

This clonotype was seen many times. The chain is built from TRBV6-1 and TRBJ2-7, with 8 bases aligning to TRBD1. The trim removed 11 bases at V and 5 bases at J, leaving 11 bases unmatched. In germline, CDR1 is MNHNS, CDR2 SASEGT. The CDR3 contains 13 residues. CDR3 DNA sequence: TGTGCCTGCGAGGAGGACAGGGCCCACGAGCAGTACTTC. Protein: CACEEDRAHEQYF.

This clonotype has ten or more counts. The chain joins TRBV2 to TRBJ2-2, with 9 bases matching TRBD1. The CDR3 length is 15 residues. Germline-derived CDR1 and CDR2 are SNHLY and FYNNEI. V trimming: 2 bases; J trimming: 8 bases; junction bases outside the gene matches: 6. The CDR3 loop reads CASSERDRDIGELFF. The CDR3, as DNA: TGTGCCAGCAGTGAACGGGACAGGGATATAGGGGAGCTGTTTTTT.

V and J are TRBV9 and TRBJ1-6; possibly TRBD1 for D (6 bases). This CDR3 comprises 14 residues. Germline V CDR1 and CDR2: SGDLS, YYNGEE. V was pared by 4 bases and J by 8 bases, with 13 bases between. Written as DNA, the CDR3 is TGTGCCAGCAGCCCCGGACAGTTCGATTCACCCCTCCACTTT. Protein product: CASSPGQFDSPLHF.

There are a few counts of this clonotype. This chain joins TRBV25-1 and TRBJ1-2, with 7 bases aligning to TRBD1. Germline V lookup: CDR1 MGHDK, CDR2 SYGVNS. Trimming cost V 0 bases and J 5 bases; bases outside gene matches: 6. The CDR3 has 15 residues. The CDR3 is CASSEYQDRLYGYTF. The CDR3 DNA follows: TGTGCCAGCAGTGAATATCAGGACAGGTTATATGGCTACACCTTC.

The chain joins TRBV20-1 to TRBJ2-2, with no clear D. Trimming stripped 0 bases from V and 3 bases from J, with 5 bases between. The CDR3 is 13 residues long. Germline CDR1 reads DFQATT; CDR2 reads SNEGSKA (reference sequence). This CDR3 reads CSARDPDTGELFF. CDR3 sequence (DNA): TGCAGTGCTAGAGATCCGGACACCGGGGAGCTGTTTTTT.

This clonotype turned up a few times. At one of its ends the junction is not consistent with the germline gene, which may arise from a read error. V gene TRBV7-6 combines with J gene TRBJ2-3; 12 nucleotides line up with TRBD2. The CDR3 has 15 amino acids. Germline-derived CDR1 and CDR2 are SGHVS and FNYEAQ. The CDR3 DNA reads as TGTGCCAGCAGCAAGGGACTAGCGGGCACAGGTACGCAGTATTTT. Protein sequence: CASSKGLAGTGTQYF.

This clonotype was seen ten or more times. V and J are TRBV28 and TRBJ2-2; D remains ambiguous. The germline V gene encodes CDR1 MDHEN and CDR2 SYDVKM. This CDR3 has 15 amino acids. The CDR3: CAIQPGGRNTGELFF. DNA of the CDR3: TGTGCAATCCAACCCGGCGGAAGGAACACCGGGGAGCTGTTTTTT.

This chain connects TRBV30 to TRBJ1-5; 9 bases agree with TRBD1. After removal of 2 bases from V and 4 bases from J, the junction contained 6 bases not matched to a gene. Germline CDR1 and CDR2: GTSNPN and SVGIG (reference sequence). The CDR3 is 15 residues long. This CDR3 reads CAWSSGQGSNQPQHF. The DNA of the CDR3 is TGTGCCTGGAGTTCCGGACAGGGGTCAAATCAGCCCCAGCATTTT.

This clonotype was picked up a small number of times. V gene TRBV7-3 combines with J gene TRBJ2-3; 9 nucleotides line up with TRBD1. In germline, CDR1 is SGHTA, CDR2 FQGTGA. V gave up 2 bases and J gave up 4 bases; unmatched junction bases: 16. CDR3 length equals 19 residues. Here the CDR3 reads CASSLVWRNRGRSADTQYF. The CDR3 bases are TGTGCCAGCAGCTTAGTCTGGAGAAACAGGGGGCGCAGTGCAGATACGCAGTATTTT. The full variable domain, completed using reference TRBV7-3 and TRBJ2-3, is GAGVSQTPSNKVTEKGKYVELRCDPISGHTALYWYRQSLGQGPEFLIYFQGTGAADDSGLPNDRFFAVRPEGSVSTLKIQRTERGDSAVYLCASSLVWRNRGRSADTQYFGPGTRLTVL.

This clonotype was picked up many times. V is TRBV28 and J is TRBJ1-1; no reliable D call. The V gene lost 2 bases and the J gene lost 3 bases, with 16 bases spanning the gap. This CDR3 contains 16 residues. Looked up from germline, CDR1 is MDHEN and CDR2 is SYDVKM. The CDR3 is CASSLKPWQKDTEAFF. CDR3 nucleotides: TGTGCCAGCAGTTTAAAACCCTGGCAGAAGGACACTGAAGCTTTCTTT.

The chain employs TRBV5-6 and TRBJ2-1, with D possibly being TRBD1 (5 bases). In germline, CDR1 is SGHDT, CDR2 YYEEEE. The CDR3 extends over 13 amino acids. The V end lost 0 bases, the J end lost 8 bases, and 9 bases lay between the germline ends. As DNA, the CDR3 is TGTGCCAGCAGCTTGGTCAGGGTGGATGAGCAGTTCTTC. It is translated as CASSLVRVDEQFF. The variable domain in full, with the rest retrieved from reference TRBV5-6 and TRBJ2-1, is DAGVTQSPTHLIKTRGQQVTLRCSPKSGHDTVSWYQQALGQGPQFIFQYYEEEERQRGNFPDRFSGHQFPNYSSELNVNALLLGDSALYLCASSLVRVDEQFFGPGTRLTVL.

This clonotype was recorded at least ten times. V gene TRBV24-1 combines with J gene TRBJ1-5; TRBD1 aligns across 7 bases. This CDR3 spans 14 amino acids. Per germline, CDR1 KGHDR and CDR2 SFDVKD. V shed 9 bases and J 0 bases; nucleotides not matched to a gene: 4. CDR3 bases: TGTGCCACCGGAGGGACAGCTAGCAATCAGCCCCAGCATTTT. Its protein product is CATGGTASNQPQHF.

The chain recombines TRBV7-9 with TRBJ2-5; D perhaps matches TRBD2 (6 bases). The CDR3 is made up of 14 amino acids. The V gene lost 7 bases and the J gene lost 3 bases, with 15 bases spanning the gap. Per the germline V gene, CDR1 is SEHNR and CDR2 is FQNEAQ (reference sequence). The CDR3 nucleotides read TGTGCCAGCAATTCGGGACTTTATGAAGAGACCCAGTACTTC. Translation: CASNSGLYEETQYF.

This clonotype was counted a few times. The genes are TRBV27 and TRBJ1-5, with D unresolved. Trimming shortened V by 4 bases and J by 3 bases, and 13 bases separated the two germline ends. CDR3 length: 15 residues. Germline CDR1 is MNHEY and CDR2 is SMNVEV (reference sequence). This CDR3 is CASSSIPLTNQPQHF. DNA of the CDR3: TGTGCCAGCAGTTCCATCCCGCTTACCAATCAGCCCCAGCATTTT.

This clonotype was found many times. This sequence joins TRBV30 and TRBJ2-6; D gene uncertain. Germline assignment: CDR1 GTSNPN and CDR2 SVGIG (reference sequence). V was pared by 5 bases and J by 2 bases, with 4 bases between. This CDR3 has 12 amino acids. The CDR3 coding sequence is TGTGCCTGGCTTCCTGGGGCCAACGTCCTGACTTTC. Amino acid sequence: CAWLPGANVLTF.

This clonotype was detected ten times or more. J is TRBJ2-1 and V is TRBV7-8; 8 bases line up with TRBD2. CDR1 SGHVS and CDR2 FQNEAQ come from the germline V gene. The J segment lost 8 bases and the V segment lost 5 bases, leaving 17 bases of the junction unmatched. CDR3 length: 17 amino acids. CDR3 sequence: CASSLTFPGGPIDEQFF. CDR3 bases: TGTGCCAGCAGCCTAACTTTCCCGGGGGGGCCCATCGATGAGCAGTTCTTC. The whole variable domain, remainder taken from reference TRBV7-8 and TRBJ2-1, is GAGVSQSPRYKVAKRGQDVALRCDPISGHVSLFWYQQALGQGPEFLTYFQNEAQLDKSGLPSDRFFAERPEGSVSTLKIQRTQQEDSAVYLCASSLTFPGGPIDEQFFGPGTRLTVL.

This clonotype was recorded many times. The V gene is TRBV3-1, the J gene TRBJ1-1; 7 bases are a match to TRBD1. The CDR3 extends over 13 amino acids. Trimming removed 0 bases from V and 11 bases from J; junction bases left unmatched: 6. Germline-derived CDR1 and CDR2 are LGHDT and YNNKEL (reference sequence). The CDR3 region is CASSQDVTGSAFF. For the CDR3, the DNA is TGTGCCAGCAGCCAAGATGTGACAGGGTCGGCTTTCTTT.

The table lists this clonotype with a few counts. The chain carries TRBV4-1 and TRBJ2-5; tentatively, D is TRBD2 (5 bases). Trimming left V 4 bases short and J 1 base short, with 10 bases between. Germline-derived CDR1 and CDR2 are MGHRA and YSYEKL. This CDR3 spans 14 amino acids. The CDR3 DNA reads TGCGCCAGCAGCCCCCAAGCGGCCCAAGAGACCCAGTACTTC. This translates into CASSPQAAQETQYF.